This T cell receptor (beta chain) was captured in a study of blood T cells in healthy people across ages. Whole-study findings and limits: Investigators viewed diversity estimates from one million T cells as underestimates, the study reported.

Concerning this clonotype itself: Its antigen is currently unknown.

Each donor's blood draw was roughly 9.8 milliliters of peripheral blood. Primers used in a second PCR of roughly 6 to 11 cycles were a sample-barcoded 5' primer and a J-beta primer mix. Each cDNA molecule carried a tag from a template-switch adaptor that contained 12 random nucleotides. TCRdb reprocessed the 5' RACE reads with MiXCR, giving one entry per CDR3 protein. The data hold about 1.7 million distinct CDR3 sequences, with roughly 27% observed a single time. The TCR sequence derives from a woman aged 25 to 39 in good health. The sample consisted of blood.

CDR3 residues: CASSQGEQGDSAPLHF. As DNA, the CDR3 is TGTGCCAGCAGCCAAGGAGAACAGGGGGATTCGGCACCCCTCCACTTT. The rearrangement joins TRBV3-1 to TRBJ1-6; 8 bases map to TRBD1. Unmatched junction bases numbered 10, after V lost 1 base and J lost 11 bases. The germline V gene has CDR1 LGHDT and CDR2 YNNKEL (reference sequence). CDR3 size: 16 residues.